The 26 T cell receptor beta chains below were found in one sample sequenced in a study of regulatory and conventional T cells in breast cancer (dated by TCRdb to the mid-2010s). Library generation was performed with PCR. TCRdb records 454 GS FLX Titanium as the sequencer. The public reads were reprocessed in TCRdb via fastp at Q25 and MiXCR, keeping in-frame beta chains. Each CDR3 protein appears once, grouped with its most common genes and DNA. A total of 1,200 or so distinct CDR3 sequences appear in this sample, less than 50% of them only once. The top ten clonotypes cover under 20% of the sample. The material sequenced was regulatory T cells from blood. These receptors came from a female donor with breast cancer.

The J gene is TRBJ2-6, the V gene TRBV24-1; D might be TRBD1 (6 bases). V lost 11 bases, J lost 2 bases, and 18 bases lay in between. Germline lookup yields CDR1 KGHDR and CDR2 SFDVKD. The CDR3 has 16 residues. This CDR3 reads CAIQQGMGPGANVLTF. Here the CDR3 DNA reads TGTGCCATCCAACAGGGAATGGGTCCTGGGGCCAACGTCCTGACTTTC.

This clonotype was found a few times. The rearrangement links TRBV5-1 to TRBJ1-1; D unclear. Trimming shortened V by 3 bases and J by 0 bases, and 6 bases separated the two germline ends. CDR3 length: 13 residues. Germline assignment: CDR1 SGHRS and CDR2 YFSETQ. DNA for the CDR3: TGCGCCAGCAGCTCTAAACTGAACACTGAAGCTTTCTTT. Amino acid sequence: CASSSKLNTEAFF.

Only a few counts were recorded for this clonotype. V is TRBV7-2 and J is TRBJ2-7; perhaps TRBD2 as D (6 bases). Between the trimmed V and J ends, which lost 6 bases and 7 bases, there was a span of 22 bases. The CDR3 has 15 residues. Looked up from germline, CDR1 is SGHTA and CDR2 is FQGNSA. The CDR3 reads CASSGGGTSYGEQYF. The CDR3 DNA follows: TGTGCCAGCAGTGGAGGAGGAACTAGCTACGGGGAGCAGTACTTC.

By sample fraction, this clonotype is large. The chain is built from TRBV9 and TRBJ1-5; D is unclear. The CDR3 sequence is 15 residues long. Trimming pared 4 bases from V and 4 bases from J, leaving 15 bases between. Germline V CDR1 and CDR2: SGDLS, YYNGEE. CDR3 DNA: TGTGCCAGCAGCCCCCTGAGAGGGTCGAATCAGCCCCAGCATTTT. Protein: CASSPLRGSNQPQHF.

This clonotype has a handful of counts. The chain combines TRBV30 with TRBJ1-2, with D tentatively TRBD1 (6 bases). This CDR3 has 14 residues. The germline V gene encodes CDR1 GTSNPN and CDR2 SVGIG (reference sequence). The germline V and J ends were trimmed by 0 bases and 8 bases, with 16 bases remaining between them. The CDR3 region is CAWSVGGPNLGYTF. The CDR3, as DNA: TGTGCCTGGAGTGTAGGGGGACCTAATCTGGGCTACACCTTC.

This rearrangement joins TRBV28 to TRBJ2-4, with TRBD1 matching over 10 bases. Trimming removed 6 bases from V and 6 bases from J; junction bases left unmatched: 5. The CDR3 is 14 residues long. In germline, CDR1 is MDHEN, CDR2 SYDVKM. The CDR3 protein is CASSEGQGTNIQYF. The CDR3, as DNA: TGTGCCAGCAGCGAGGGACAGGGGACAAACATTCAGTACTTC.

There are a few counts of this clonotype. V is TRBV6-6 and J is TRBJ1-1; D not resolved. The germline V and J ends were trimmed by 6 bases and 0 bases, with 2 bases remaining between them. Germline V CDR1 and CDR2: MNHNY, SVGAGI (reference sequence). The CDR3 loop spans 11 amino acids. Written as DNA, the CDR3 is TGTGCCAGCAGAGTGAACACTGAAGCTTTCTTT. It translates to CASRVNTEAFF.

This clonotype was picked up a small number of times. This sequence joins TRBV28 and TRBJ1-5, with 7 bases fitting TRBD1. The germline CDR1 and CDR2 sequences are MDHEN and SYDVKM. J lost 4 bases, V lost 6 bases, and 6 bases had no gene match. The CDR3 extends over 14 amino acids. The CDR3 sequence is CASSRDSNNQPQHF. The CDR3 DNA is TGTGCCAGCAGCCGGGACAGCAATAATCAGCCCCAGCATTTT.

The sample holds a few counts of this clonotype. CDR3 nucleotide sequence: TGTGCCAGCAGACCCGGACTAGCGGGCCCCTACGAGCAGTACTTC. Protein: CASRPGLAGPYEQYF. This chain connects TRBV9 to TRBJ2-7; 11 positions agree with TRBD2. CDR1 is SGDLS and CDR2 is YYNGEE in the germline V gene. The CDR3 loop spans 15 amino acids. Germline trimming cut 5 bases from V and 2 bases from J; bases unmatched to any gene: 6.

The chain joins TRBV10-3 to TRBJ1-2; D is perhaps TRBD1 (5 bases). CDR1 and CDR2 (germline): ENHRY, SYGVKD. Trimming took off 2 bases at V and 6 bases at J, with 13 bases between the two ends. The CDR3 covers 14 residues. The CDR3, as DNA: TGTGCCATCAGTGAGCCGACGGGACCCCATGGCTACACCTTC. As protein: CAISEPTGPHGYTF.

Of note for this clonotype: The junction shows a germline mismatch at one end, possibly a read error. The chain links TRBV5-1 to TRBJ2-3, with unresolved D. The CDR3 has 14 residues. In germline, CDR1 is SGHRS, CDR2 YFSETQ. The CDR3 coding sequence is TGCGCCAGCAGCTGGGTTGCGGCTTCAGAGACGCAGTATTTT. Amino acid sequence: CASSWVAASETQYF.

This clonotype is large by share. The CDR3 loop is CSARGTASYEQYF. The DNA for the CDR3 is TGCAGTGCTAGAGGCACTGCCTCCTACGAGCAGTACTTC. The J gene is TRBJ2-7, the V gene TRBV20-1; D gene ambiguous. Germline V gene data show CDR1 as DFQATT and CDR2 as SNEGSKA (reference sequence). The germline V and J ends were trimmed by 1 base and 0 bases, with 7 bases remaining between them. CDR3 size: 13 residues.

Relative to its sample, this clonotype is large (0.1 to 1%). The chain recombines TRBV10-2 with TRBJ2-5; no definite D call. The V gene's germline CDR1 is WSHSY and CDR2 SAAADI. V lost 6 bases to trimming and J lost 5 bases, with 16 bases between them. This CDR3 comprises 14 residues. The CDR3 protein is CASSPSTARETQYF. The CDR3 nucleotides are TGCGCCAGCAGCCCCAGCACGGCTCGGGAGACCCAGTACTTC.

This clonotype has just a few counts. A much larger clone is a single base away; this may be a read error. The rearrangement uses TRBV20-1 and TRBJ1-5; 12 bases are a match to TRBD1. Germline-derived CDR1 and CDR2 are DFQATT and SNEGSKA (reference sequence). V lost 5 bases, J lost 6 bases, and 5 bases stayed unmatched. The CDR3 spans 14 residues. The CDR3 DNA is TGCAGTGCTCCCGGGACAGGGGGCAGTCAGCCCCAGCATTTT. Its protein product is CSAPGTGGSQPQHF.

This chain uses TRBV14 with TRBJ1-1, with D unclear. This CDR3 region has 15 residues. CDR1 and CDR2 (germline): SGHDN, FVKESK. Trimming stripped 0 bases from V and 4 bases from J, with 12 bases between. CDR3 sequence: CASSQESEGVTEAFF. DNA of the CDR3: TGTGCCAGCAGCCAAGAGAGCGAGGGAGTCACTGAAGCTTTCTTT.

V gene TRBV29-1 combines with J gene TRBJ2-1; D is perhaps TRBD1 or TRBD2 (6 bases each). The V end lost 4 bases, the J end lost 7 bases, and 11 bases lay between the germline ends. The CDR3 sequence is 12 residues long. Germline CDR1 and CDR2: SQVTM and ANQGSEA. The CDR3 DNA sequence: TGCAGCGTTGCGGGGGCAGCGAATGAGCAGTTCTTC. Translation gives CSVAGAANEQFF.

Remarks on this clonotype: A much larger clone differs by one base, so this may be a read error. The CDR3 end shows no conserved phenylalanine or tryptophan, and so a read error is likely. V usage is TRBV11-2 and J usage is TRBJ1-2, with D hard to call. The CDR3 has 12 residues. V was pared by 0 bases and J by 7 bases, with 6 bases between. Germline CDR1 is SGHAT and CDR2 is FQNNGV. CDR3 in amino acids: CASSLDWGGYTL. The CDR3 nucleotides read TGTGCCAGCAGCTTAGATTGGGGTGGCTACACCCTC.

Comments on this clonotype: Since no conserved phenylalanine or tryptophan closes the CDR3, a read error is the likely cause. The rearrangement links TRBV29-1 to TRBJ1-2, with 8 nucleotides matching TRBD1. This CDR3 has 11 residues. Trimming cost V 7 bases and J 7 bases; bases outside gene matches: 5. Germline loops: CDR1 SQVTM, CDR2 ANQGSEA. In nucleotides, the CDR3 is TGCAGCGCGGGGACAGGATTTGGCTACACCTCC. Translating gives CSAGTGFGYTS.

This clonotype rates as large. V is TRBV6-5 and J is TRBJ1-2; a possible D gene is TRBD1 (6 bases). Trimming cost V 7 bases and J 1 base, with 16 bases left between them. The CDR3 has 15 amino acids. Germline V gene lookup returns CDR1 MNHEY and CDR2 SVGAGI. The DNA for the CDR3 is TGTGCCAGCAAGGGACAAAGGCCCCATAACTATGGCTACACCTTC. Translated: CASKGQRPHNYGYTF.

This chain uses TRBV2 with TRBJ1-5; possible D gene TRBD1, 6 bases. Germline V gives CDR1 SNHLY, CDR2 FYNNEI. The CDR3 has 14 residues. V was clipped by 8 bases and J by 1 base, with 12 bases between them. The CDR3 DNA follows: TGTGCCAGCCGGACAGTTAACAGCAATCAGCCCCAGCATTTT. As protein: CASRTVNSNQPQHF.

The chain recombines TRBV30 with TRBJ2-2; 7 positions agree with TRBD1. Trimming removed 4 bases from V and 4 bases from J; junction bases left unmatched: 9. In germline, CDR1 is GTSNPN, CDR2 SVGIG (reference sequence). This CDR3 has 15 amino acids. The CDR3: CAWIPGDRSTGELFF. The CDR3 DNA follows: TGTGCCTGGATTCCAGGGGACAGAAGCACCGGGGAGCTGTTTTTT.

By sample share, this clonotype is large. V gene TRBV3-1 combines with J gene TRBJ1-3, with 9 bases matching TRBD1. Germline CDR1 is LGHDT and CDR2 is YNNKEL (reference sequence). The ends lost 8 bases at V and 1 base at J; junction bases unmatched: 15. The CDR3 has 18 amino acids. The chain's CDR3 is CASGRTSGQGNSGNTIYF. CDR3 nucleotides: TGTGCCAGCGGACGGACTTCGGGACAGGGCAATTCTGGAAACACCATATATTTT.

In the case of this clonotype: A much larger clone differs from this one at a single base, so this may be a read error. CDR3 amino acids: CASGPQGRGREAFF. The CDR3 coding sequence is TGTGCCAGCGGGCCACAGGGGCGCGGCAGAGAAGCTTTCTTT. This chain connects TRBV28 to TRBJ1-1; 7 nucleotides align to TRBD1. The V gene end was trimmed by 8 bases and the J gene end by 8 bases; junction bases not matched to a gene: 14. CDR1 is MDHEN and CDR2 is SYDVKM in the germline V gene. This CDR3 has 14 amino acids.

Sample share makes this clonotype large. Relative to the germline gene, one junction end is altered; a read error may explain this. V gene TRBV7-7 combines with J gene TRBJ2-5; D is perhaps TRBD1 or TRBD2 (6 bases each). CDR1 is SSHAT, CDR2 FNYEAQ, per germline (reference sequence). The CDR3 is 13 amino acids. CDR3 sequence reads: CASSGGGGETQYF. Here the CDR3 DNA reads TGTGCTAGCAGTGGAGGGGGAGGAGAGACCCAGTACTTC.

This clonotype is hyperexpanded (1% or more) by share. The CDR3 loop reads CSARVEVAGHEQYF. The CDR3 nucleotides read TGCAGTGCTAGAGTGGAGGTAGCGGGCCACGAGCAGTACTTC. The V call is TRBV20-1, the J call TRBJ2-7; the match to TRBD2 covers 7 bases. The CDR3 sequence is 14 residues long. Germline CDR1 and CDR2: DFQATT and SNEGSKA (reference sequence). Unmatched junction bases numbered 8, after V lost 1 base and J lost 5 bases.

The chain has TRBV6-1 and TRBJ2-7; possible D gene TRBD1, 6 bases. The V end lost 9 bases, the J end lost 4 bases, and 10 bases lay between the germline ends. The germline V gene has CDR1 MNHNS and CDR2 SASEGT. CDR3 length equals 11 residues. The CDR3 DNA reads TGTGCCAGTGTACAGGGATACGAGCAGTACTTC. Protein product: CASVQGYEQYF.